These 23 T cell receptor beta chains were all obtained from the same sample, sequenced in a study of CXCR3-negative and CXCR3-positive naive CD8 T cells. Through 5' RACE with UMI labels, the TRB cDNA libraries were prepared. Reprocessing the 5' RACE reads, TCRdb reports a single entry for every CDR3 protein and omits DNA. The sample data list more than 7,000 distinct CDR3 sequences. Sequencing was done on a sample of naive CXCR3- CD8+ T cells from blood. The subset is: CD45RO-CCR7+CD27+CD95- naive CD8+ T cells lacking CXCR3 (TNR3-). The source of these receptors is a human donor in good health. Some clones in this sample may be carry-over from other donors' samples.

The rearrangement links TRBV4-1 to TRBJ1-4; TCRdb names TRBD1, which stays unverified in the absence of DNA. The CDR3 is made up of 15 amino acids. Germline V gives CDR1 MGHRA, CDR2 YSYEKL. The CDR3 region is CASSQAWQGAEKLFF.

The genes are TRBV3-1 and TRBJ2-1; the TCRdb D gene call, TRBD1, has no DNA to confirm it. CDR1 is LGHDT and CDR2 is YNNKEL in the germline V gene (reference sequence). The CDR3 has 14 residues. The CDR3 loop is CASSQADLWTEQFF.

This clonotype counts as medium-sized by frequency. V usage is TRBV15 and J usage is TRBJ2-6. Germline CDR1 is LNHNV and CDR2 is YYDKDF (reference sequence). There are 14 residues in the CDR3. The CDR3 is CATSQDPGANVLTF.

CDR3 residues: CASSEGQMNTEAFF. V usage is TRBV5-1 and J usage is TRBJ1-1; TCRdb's D call, TRBD1, is unchecked because there is no DNA. CDR1 SGHRS and CDR2 YFSETQ come from the germline V gene. This CDR3 contains 14 residues.

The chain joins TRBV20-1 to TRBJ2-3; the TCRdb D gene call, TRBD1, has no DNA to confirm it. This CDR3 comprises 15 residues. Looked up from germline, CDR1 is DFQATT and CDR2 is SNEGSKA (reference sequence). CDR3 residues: CSAPMDREITDTQYF.

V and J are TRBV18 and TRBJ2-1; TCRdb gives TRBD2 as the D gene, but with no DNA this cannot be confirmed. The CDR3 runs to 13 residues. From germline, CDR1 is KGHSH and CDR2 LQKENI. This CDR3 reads CASSMVLGNEQFF.

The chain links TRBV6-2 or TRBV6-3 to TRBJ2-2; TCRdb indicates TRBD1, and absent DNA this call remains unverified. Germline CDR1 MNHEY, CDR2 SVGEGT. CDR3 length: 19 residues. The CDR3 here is CASSYSRTKVPENTGELFF.

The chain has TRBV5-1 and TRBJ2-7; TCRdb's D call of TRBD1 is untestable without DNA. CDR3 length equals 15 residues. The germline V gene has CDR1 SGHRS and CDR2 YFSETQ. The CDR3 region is CASSLEGPSSYEQYF.

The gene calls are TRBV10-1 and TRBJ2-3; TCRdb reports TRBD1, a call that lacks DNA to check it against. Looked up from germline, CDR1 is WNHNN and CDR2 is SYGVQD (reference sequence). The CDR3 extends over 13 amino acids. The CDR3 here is CASSEGVKDTQYF.

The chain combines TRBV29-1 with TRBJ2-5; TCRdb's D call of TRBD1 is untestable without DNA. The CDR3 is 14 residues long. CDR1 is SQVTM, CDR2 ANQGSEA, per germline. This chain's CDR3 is CSVEPGTEQETQYF.

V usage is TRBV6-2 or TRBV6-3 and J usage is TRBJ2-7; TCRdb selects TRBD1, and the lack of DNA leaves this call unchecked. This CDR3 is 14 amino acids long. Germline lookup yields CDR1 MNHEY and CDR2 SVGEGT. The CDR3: CASSYSSSPAGQYF.

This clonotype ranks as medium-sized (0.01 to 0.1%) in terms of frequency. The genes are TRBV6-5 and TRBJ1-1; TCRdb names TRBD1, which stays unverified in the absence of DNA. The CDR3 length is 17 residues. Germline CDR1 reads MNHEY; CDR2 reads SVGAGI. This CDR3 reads CASSYYPSGQGTLEAFF.

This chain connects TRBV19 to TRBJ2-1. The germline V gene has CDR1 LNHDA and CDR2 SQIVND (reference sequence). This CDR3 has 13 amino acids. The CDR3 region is CASSRFAFNEQFF.

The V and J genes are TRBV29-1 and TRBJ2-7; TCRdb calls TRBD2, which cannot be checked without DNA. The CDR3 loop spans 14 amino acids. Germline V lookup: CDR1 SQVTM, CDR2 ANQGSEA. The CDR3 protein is CSALAGVTYNEQFF.

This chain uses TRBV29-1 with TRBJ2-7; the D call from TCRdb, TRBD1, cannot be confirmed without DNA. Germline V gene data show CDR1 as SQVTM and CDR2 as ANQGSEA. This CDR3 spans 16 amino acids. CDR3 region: CSVEDRSDRGDYEQYF.

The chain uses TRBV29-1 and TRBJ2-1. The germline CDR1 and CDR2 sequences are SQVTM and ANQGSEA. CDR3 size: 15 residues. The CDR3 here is CSVEGSEGSYNEQFF.

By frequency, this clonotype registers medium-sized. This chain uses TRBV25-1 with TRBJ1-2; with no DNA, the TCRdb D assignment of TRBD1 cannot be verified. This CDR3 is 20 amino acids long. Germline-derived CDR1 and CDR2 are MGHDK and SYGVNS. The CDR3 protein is CASSVTGTGSGGTLENGYTF.

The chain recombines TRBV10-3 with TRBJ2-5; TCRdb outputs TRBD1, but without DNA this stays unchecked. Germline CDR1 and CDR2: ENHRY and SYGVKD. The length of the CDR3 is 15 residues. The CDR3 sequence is CAISDPPGTQETQYF.

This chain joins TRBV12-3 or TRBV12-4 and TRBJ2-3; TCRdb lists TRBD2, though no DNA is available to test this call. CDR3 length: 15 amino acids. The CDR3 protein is CASSLALAGADTQHF.

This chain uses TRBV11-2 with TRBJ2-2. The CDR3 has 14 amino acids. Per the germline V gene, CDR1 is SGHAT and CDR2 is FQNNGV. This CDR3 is CASSGITNTGELFF.

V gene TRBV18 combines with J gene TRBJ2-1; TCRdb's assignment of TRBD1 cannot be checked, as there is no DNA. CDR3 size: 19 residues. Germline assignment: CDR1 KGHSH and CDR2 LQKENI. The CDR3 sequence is CASSQDRGYGTRPYNEQFF.

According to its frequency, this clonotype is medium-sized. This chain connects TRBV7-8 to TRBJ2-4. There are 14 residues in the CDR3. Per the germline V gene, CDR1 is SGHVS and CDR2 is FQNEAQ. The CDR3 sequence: CASSLFQTKNIQYF.

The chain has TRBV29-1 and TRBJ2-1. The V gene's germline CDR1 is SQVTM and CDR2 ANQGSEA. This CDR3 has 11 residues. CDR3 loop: CSVRSYNEQFF.